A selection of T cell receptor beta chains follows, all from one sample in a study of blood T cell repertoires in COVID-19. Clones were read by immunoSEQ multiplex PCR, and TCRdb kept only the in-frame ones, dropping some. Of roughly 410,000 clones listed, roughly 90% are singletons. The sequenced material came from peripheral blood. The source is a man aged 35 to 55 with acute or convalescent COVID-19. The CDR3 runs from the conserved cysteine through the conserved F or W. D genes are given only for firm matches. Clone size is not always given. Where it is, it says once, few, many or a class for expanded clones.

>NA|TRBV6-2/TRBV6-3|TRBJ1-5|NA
TGTGCCAGCAGTTGGGCCCCCGACAATCAGCCCCAGCATTTT
CASSWAPDNQPQHF
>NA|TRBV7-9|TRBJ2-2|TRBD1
TGTGCCAGCAGCTTAGGGGCCGGACAGGTTGCCACCGGGGAGCTGTTTTTT
CASSLGAGQVATGELFF
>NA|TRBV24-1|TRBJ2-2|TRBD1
TGTGCCACCAGTGATTATAAACAGGGGAGTTCCGGGGAGCTGTTTTTT
CATSDYKQGSSGELFF
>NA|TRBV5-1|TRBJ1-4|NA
TGCGCCAGCAGCGGGGAGGGCGCTGAAAAACTGTTTTTT
CASSGEGAEKLFF
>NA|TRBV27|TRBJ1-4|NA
TGTGCCAGCAGTTTATCGGGGCAGGGAAATAATGAAAAACTGTTTTTT
CASSLSGQGNNEKLFF
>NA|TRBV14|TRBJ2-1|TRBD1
TGTGCCACCACTCAGGGACAGGGCTCCTACAATGAGCAGTTCTTC
CATTQGQGSYNEQFF
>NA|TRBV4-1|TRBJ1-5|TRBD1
TGCGCCAGCAGCCAGGGGACAGGGGGCACTCAGCCCCAGCATTTT
CASSQGTGGTQPQHF
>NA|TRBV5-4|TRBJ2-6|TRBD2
TGTGCCAGCAGTCCTGCGACTAGCGGGGGCTCTGGGGCCAACGTCCTGACTTTC
CASSPATSGGSGANVLTF
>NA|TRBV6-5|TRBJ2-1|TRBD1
TGTGCCAGCAGTCGAGGACAGGGGGCGCCCAATGAGCAGTTCTTC
CASSRGQGAPNEQFF
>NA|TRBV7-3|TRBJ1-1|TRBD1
TGTGCCAGCAGCAGGACAGGGAGGGGGACTGAAGCTTTCTTT
CASSRTGRGTEAFF
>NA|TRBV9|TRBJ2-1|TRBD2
TGTGCCAGCAGCGTAGGGGTCCAGCGGGAGGACAATGAGCAGTTCTTC
CASSVGVQREDNEQFF
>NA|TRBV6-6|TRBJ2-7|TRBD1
TGTGCCAGCAGAACGGACAGGGGGCTCTCCTACGAGCAGTACTTC
CASRTDRGLSYEQYF
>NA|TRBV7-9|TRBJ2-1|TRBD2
TGTGCCAGCAGCCCCGTGGGCGGGGGGTACAATGAGCAGTTCTTC
CASSPVGGGYNEQFF
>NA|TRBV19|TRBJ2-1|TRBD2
TGTGCCAGTAGTGGTCCTAGCGGGAGGGTGTCCTACAATGAGCAGTTCTTC
CASSGPSGRVSYNEQFF
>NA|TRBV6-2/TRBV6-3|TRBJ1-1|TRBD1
TGTGCCAGCAGTGTGGACAGGGAAATGAACACTGAAGCTTTCTTT
CASSVDREMNTEAFF
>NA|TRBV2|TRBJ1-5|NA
TGTGCCAGCAGAAACTTCGGCGGAAGCAATCAGCCCCAGCATTTT
CASRNFGGSNQPQHF
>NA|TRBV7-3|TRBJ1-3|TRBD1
TGTGCCAGCAGCTTAAACCGGGACAGGGGAAACACCATATATTTT
CASSLNRDRGNTIYF
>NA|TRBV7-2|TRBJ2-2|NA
TGTGCCAGCTGCTTAGTAGGACTCAGGACCGGGGAGCTGTTTTTT
CASCLVGLRTGELFF
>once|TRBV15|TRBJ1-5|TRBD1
TGTGCCACCAGCAGAGACGGGACAGTTCCTTTTCAGCCCCAGCATTTT
CATSRDGTVPFQPQHF
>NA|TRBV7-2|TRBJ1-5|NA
TGTGCCAGCAGCCCACTCGGGGGGTCCCAGCATTTT
CASSPLGGSQHF
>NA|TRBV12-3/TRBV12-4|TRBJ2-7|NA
TGTGCCGTGAGTCGGGGGAGCTCCTACGAGCAGTACTTC
CAVSRGSSYEQYF
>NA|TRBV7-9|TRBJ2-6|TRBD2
TGTGCCAGCAGCTTAATGCTAGCGGGTAGCTCTGGGGCCAACGTCCTGACTTTC
CASSLMLAGSSGANVLTF
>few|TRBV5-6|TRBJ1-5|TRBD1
TGTGCCAGCAGCTTGAGACAGGGACGAAGCAATCAGCCCCAGCATTTT
CASSLRQGRSNQPQHF
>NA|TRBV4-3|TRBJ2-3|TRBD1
TGCGCCAGCAGCCAGGCTCCCCCGGGACAGGGCCGCACAGATACGCAGTATTTT
CASSQAPPGQGRTDTQYF
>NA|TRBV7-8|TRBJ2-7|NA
TGTGCCAGCAGGGCGAAAGAACGGAGGAGCGAGCAGTACTTC
CASRAKERRSEQYF
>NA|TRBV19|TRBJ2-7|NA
TGTGCCAGTAGGGGCAACGAGCAGTACTTC
CASRGNEQYF
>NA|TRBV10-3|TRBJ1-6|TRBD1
TGTGCCATCAGGGAGGACAGGGGGCCCCTTTCACCCCTCCACTTT
CAIREDRGPLSPLHF
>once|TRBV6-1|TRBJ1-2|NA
TGTGCCAGCAGTGAAGGGCAGCGGTATGGCTACACCTTC
CASSEGQRYGYTF